The 30 T cell receptor beta chains presented below share a single source sample, sequenced in a study of blood T cell repertoires in COVID-19. TCRdb's table, derived via immunoSEQ multiplex PCR, lists solely in-frame clones and lacks some. The table includes 110,000 to 150,000 clones, around 84% detected once. Specimen: peripheral blood. The source of these receptors is a human donor in a cohort sampled during active COVID-19.

This chain uses TRBV7-2 with TRBJ2-5; D is unresolved. The V end lost 6 bases, the J end lost 2 bases, and 4 bases lay between the germline ends. CDR1 SGHTA and CDR2 FQGNSA come from the germline V gene. CDR3 length: 11 residues. The CDR3 region has the DNA TGTGCCAGCAGGGAGCAAGAGACCCAGTACTTC. It yields the protein CASREQETQYF.

This chain uses TRBV3-1 (or the pseudogene TRBV3-2) with TRBJ1-1; D uncertain. Germline V gives CDR1 LGHDT, CDR2 YNNKEL (reference sequence). CDR3 length equals 14 residues. V gave up 1 base and J gave up 5 bases, with 11 bases separating them. The CDR3 protein is CASSQVDRRTEAFF. Here the CDR3 DNA reads TGTGCCAGCAGCCAAGTAGATAGGAGGACTGAAGCTTTCTTT.

The rearrangement uses TRBV10-3 and TRBJ1-5; TRBD1 matches at 9 bases. The CDR3 is 13 amino acids. Germline CDR1 ENHRY, CDR2 SYGVKD. V shed 8 bases and J 5 bases; nucleotides not matched to a gene: 4. CDR3 residues: CAIRDRDDQPQHF. CDR3 coding DNA: TGTGCCATCCGGGACAGGGATGATCAGCCCCAGCATTTT.

The chain carries TRBV7-3 and TRBJ2-3; 7 bases are shared with TRBD2. The CDR3 totals 17 residues. Per the germline V gene, CDR1 is SGHTA and CDR2 is FQGTGA. V trimming: 4 bases; J trimming: 1 base; junction bases outside the gene matches: 11. The CDR3 region is CASSSSLRGTRTDTQYF. The CDR3 DNA follows: TGTGCCAGCAGCTCCTCCTTGCGGGGGACCCGCACAGATACGCAGTATTTT.

Only one count was recorded for this clone. The rearrangement uses TRBV29-1 and TRBJ2-1, with 12 positions matching TRBD2. The germline V gene has CDR1 SQVTM and CDR2 ANQGSEA. The junction had 6 bases not matched to a gene; V was cut back by 5 bases and J by 7 bases. The CDR3 contains 14 residues. DNA of the CDR3: TGCAGCGTTACTAGCGGGAGGCAAGTGAATGAGCAGTTCTTC. Translating gives CSVTSGRQVNEQFF.

The chain recombines TRBV3-1 (or the pseudogene TRBV3-2) with TRBJ2-7; possible D gene TRBD2, 6 bases. Germline CDR1 is LGHDT and CDR2 is YNNKEL (reference sequence). The V end was cut by 2 bases, the J end by 4 bases, with 15 bases between. This CDR3 has 15 amino acids. CDR3 nucleotide sequence: TGTGCCAGCAGCCAAACCCCGGGAGAAACTTACGAGCAGTACTTC. Translating it yields CASSQTPGETYEQYF.

The genes are TRBV7-2 and TRBJ1-1; D ambiguous. Trimming shortened V by 3 bases and J by 4 bases, and 15 bases separated the two germline ends. Germline V gene lookup returns CDR1 SGHTA and CDR2 FQGNSA. The CDR3 extends over 15 amino acids. The CDR3 nucleotides read TGTGCCAGCAGCTTGACCTCCTTAAAGCGCACTGAAGCTTTCTTT. Translation gives CASSLTSLKRTEAFF.

The V call is TRBV3-1 (or the pseudogene TRBV3-2), the J call TRBJ2-7; D might be TRBD1 (6 bases). This CDR3 has 14 residues. The germline V and J ends were trimmed by 3 bases and 4 bases, with 13 bases remaining between them. The germline V gene has CDR1 LGHDT and CDR2 YNNKEL (reference sequence). In DNA form, the CDR3 reads TGTGCCAGCAGCCACCCTGGGACACCATACGAGCAGTACTTC. This sequence encodes CASSHPGTPYEQYF.

The chain links TRBV5-1 to TRBJ2-2; D is possibly TRBD2 (6 bases). CDR3 length equals 16 residues. Trimming took 6 bases from V and 5 from J, leaving 20 bases between them. CDR1 and CDR2 from the germline V gene are SGHRS and YFSETQ. CDR3 DNA: TGCGCCAGCACCACCTACGGAGGACGGGGGACCGGGGAGCTGTTTTTT. Encoded protein: CASTTYGGRGTGELFF. Drawing the rest from reference TRBV5-1 and TRBJ2-2, the complete variable domain is KAGVTQTPRYLIKTRGQQVTLSCSPISGHRSVSWYQQTPGQGLQFLFEYFSETQRNKGNFPGRFSGRQFSNSRSEMNVSTLELGDSALYLCASTTYGGRGTGELFFGEGSRLTVL.

The CDR3 region is CASSPPVGGEQYF. CDR3 DNA: TGTGCCAGCTCACCACCGGTGGGGGGAGAGCAGTACTTC. This chain links TRBV18 with TRBJ2-7; a weak D match, TRBD2 (6 bases). Trimming removed 0 bases at V and 7 bases at J, with 10 bases between. The CDR3 has 13 residues. Per the germline V gene, CDR1 is KGHSH and CDR2 is LQKENI.

The chain combines TRBV4-1 with TRBJ2-1; weak D call: TRBD2 (6 bases). The CDR3 length is 15 residues. CDR1 MGHRA and CDR2 YSYEKL come from the germline V gene. V was clipped by 4 bases and J by 7 bases, with 17 bases between them. This CDR3 is CASSPLAGTPNEQFF. The CDR3 region has the DNA TGCGCCAGCAGCCCCCTTGCCGGGACTCCGAATGAGCAGTTCTTC.

The gene calls are TRBV5-4 and TRBJ2-1; D is uncertain. The CDR3 spans 12 residues. Germline CDR1 reads SGHNT; CDR2 reads YYREEE (reference sequence). The V end was cut by 4 bases, the J end by 6 bases, with 8 bases between. CDR3 coding DNA: TGTGCCAGCAGCCTCCCTAGCAATGAGCAGTTCTTC. It is translated as CASSLPSNEQFF. Complete variable domain (other parts from reference TRBV5-4 and TRBJ2-1): ETGVTQSPTHLIKTRGQQVTLRCSSQSGHNTVSWYQQALGQGPQFIFQYYREEENGRGNFPPRFSGLQFPNYSSELNVNALELDDSALYLCASSLPSNEQFFGPGTRLTVL.

The V gene is TRBV7-9, the J gene TRBJ2-5, with TRBD1 identical over 7 bases. After removal of 4 bases from V and 4 bases from J, the junction contained 12 bases not matched to a gene. Germline values: CDR1 SEHNR, CDR2 FQNEAQ (reference sequence). The CDR3 is 16 amino acids. The CDR3 bases are TGTGCCAGCAGCTACTCCAGAGGGGGCTTGGGAGAGACCCAGTACTTC. Translated: CASSYSRGGLGETQYF.

The rearrangement uses TRBV7-9 and TRBJ1-2; TRBD1 matches at 8 bases. CDR3 length: 14 residues. Per germline, CDR1 SEHNR and CDR2 FQNEAQ (reference sequence). Losses at the gene ends were 8 bases for V and 1 base for J; bases not matched to a gene: 6. CDR3 in amino acids: CASLGQGLNYGYTF. CDR3 DNA: TGTGCCAGCTTAGGACAGGGACTTAACTATGGCTACACCTTC.

The chain links TRBV3-1 (or the pseudogene TRBV3-2) to TRBJ2-7; D may be TRBD2 (6 bases). The germline gives CDR1 LGHDT, CDR2 YNNKEL (reference sequence). V was pared by 4 bases and J by 6 bases, with 10 bases between. The CDR3 has 12 residues. The CDR3 bases are TGTGCCAGCAGCCTGAACGGGGGCGAGCAGTACTTC. Translation: CASSLNGGEQYF.

The J gene is TRBJ2-1, the V gene TRBV11-2, with D possibly TRBD2 on 6 matching bases. This CDR3 has 16 amino acids. Trimming removed 1 base at V and 4 bases at J, with 14 bases between. Germline V CDR1 and CDR2: SGHAT, FQNNGV. CDR3 DNA sequence: TGTGCCAGCAGCTTAGGGGGCGGGGCTATATACAATGAGCAGTTCTTC. It is translated as CASSLGGGAIYNEQFF.

The chain recombines TRBV5-4 with TRBJ1-6; tentative D call: TRBD1 (5 bases). The ends were cut back, 0 bases at V and 4 bases at J, with 8 bases in the middle. Germline loops: CDR1 SGHNT, CDR2 YYREEE (reference sequence). This CDR3 is built from 15 residues. The CDR3 spells CASSLGPGYNSPLHF. The CDR3 DNA reads as TGTGCCAGCAGCTTGGGGCCAGGGTATAATTCACCCCTCCACTTT. The whole variable domain, remainder taken from reference TRBV5-4 and TRBJ1-6, is ETGVTQSPTHLIKTRGQQVTLRCSSQSGHNTVSWYQQALGQGPQFIFQYYREEENGRGNFPPRFSGLQFPNYSSELNVNALELDDSALYLCASSLGPGYNSPLHFGNGTRLTVT.

This clone was seen a single time. The chain couples TRBV7-3 to TRBJ2-5; unclear D gene. V gave up 1 base and J gave up 0 bases, with 3 bases separating them. The CDR3 is made up of 13 amino acids. Germline assignment: CDR1 SGHTA and CDR2 FQGTGA. CDR3 coding DNA: TGTGCCAGCAGCTTAAGGCACCAAGAGACCCAGTACTTC. This gives the protein CASSLRHQETQYF.

The chain links TRBV13 to TRBJ2-4; tentatively, D is TRBD2 (5 bases). This CDR3 is built from 15 residues. V shed 7 bases and J shed 0 bases, with 13 bases lying between them. The germline V gene encodes CDR1 PRHDT and CDR2 FYEKMQ (reference sequence). The CDR3 DNA follows: TGTGCCAGCACTAAGGGAGAACTAGCCAAAAACATTCAGTACTTC. It translates to CASTKGELAKNIQYF.

The rearrangement joins TRBV11-2 to TRBJ1-2; D is perhaps TRBD1 (5 bases). Germline CDR1 is SGHAT and CDR2 is FQNNGV. The CDR3 has 16 residues. The ends were cut back, 5 bases at V and 4 bases at J, with 20 bases in the middle. The CDR3 region is CASSPHKGRLGYGYTF. The CDR3 bases are TGTGCCAGCAGCCCTCACAAGGGGCGACTTGGCTATGGCTACACCTTC.

In DNA, the CDR3 is TGTGCCAGCAGCCCCGGGAGGGCACCTGAAGCTTTCTTT. It is translated as CASSPGRAPEAFF. The J gene is TRBJ1-1, the V gene TRBV13; D is unresolved. Germline loops: CDR1 PRHDT, CDR2 FYEKMQ (reference sequence). This CDR3 has 13 residues. V shed 5 bases and J shed 6 bases, with 13 bases lying between them.

The chain links TRBV28 to TRBJ2-7; D gene ambiguous. The germline V and J ends were trimmed by 1 base and 0 bases, with 10 bases remaining between them. The germline gives CDR1 MDHEN, CDR2 SYDVKM. The CDR3 extends over 15 amino acids. The CDR3 sequence: CASSLSSLGSYEQYF. The CDR3 DNA reads TGTGCCAGCAGTTTATCAAGCCTTGGCTCCTACGAGCAGTACTTC.

The chain couples TRBV11-3 to TRBJ2-1; D perhaps matches TRBD1 (5 bases). The CDR3 loop spans 14 amino acids. Trimming pared 3 bases from V and 4 bases from J, leaving 10 bases between. The germline gives CDR1 SGHNT, CDR2 YENEEA. The CDR3, as DNA: TGTGCCAGCAGCTTGCAGGGCTTATACAATGAGCAGTTCTTC. Translation: CASSLQGLYNEQFF. The entire variable domain, with the rest obtained from reference TRBV11-3 and TRBJ2-1, is as follows: EAGVVQSPRYKIIEKKQPVAFWCNPISGHNTLYWYLQNLGQGPELLIRYENEEAVDDSQLPKDRFSAERLKGVDSTLKIQPAELGDSAVYLCASSLQGLYNEQFFGPGTRLTVL.

This clone showed up just once. This sequence joins TRBV6-1 and TRBJ2-3, with a tentative D call TRBD2 (7 bases). Germline CDR1 is MNHNS and CDR2 is SASEGT. CDR3 size: 15 residues. The V gene lost 1 base and the J gene lost 5 bases, with 13 bases spanning the gap. This CDR3 is CASSEGEGGGDTQYF. CDR3 DNA sequence: TGTGCCAGCAGTGAAGGGGAGGGAGGGGGAGATACGCAGTATTTT.

V usage is TRBV24-1 and J usage is TRBJ1-6; D perhaps matches TRBD1 (6 bases). Germline V gives CDR1 KGHDR, CDR2 SFDVKD. With 5 bases removed from V and 4 bases from J, the gap between germline ends came to 17 bases. The CDR3 sequence is 17 residues long. The CDR3 region has the DNA TGTGCCACCAGTGCAGCCAGGGGCAAACTTTATAATTCACCCCTCCACTTT. It encodes CATSAARGKLYNSPLHF.

This sequence joins TRBV28 and TRBJ1-2; 7 bases line up with TRBD1. The CDR3 is 15 residues long. Per the germline V gene, CDR1 is MDHEN and CDR2 is SYDVKM. The V and J ends lost 5 bases and 5 bases, in that order; junction bases with no gene match: 11. As DNA, the CDR3 is TGTGCCAGCAGTCCCTGGCGGGACAGCCCTTATGGCTACACCTTC. As protein: CASSPWRDSPYGYTF.

The rearrangement uses TRBV7-8 and TRBJ2-3; D is perhaps TRBD2 (6 bases). Trimming removed 5 bases at V and 0 bases at J, with 15 bases between. Germline V gives CDR1 SGHVS, CDR2 FQNEAQ. The length of the CDR3 is 16 residues. CDR3 region: CASSKRDSDSTDTQYF. In nucleotides, the CDR3 is TGTGCCAGCAGCAAACGGGACTCCGATAGCACAGATACGCAGTATTTT.

V gene TRBV2 combines with J gene TRBJ1-2; 11 bases are shared with TRBD1. The germline V gene encodes CDR1 SNHLY and CDR2 FYNNEI. CDR3 length equals 14 residues. Trimming cost V 8 bases and J 4 bases; bases outside gene matches: 6. In DNA, the CDR3 is TGTGCCAGCTCCGGGACAGGGGGGAGCTATGGCTACACCTTC. Amino acid sequence: CASSGTGGSYGYTF.

The rearrangement uses TRBV7-8 and TRBJ1-1; 7 positions agree with TRBD1. Germline CDR1 and CDR2: SGHVS and FQNEAQ. The CDR3 totals 18 residues. J was trimmed by 1 base and V by 2 bases; bases with no gene match: 13. CDR3 protein: CASSLIPPGRGRNTEAFF. The CDR3 region has the DNA TGTGCCAGCAGCTTAATCCCCCCGGGCAGGGGGAGGAACACTGAAGCTTTCTTT.

The V gene is TRBV29-1, the J gene TRBJ1-4, with 8 bases fitting TRBD1. In germline, CDR1 is SQVTM, CDR2 ANQGSEA. This CDR3 has 12 residues. V lost 3 bases and J lost 8; bases outside the gene matches: 2. The CDR3 DNA sequence: TGCAGCGTTGAGGCAGGGGGCGAAAAACTGTTTTTT. Protein sequence: CSVEAGGEKLFF.